The following is a T cell receptor (beta chain) sequence with its context. TCRdb's table, derived via immunoSEQ multiplex PCR, lists solely in-frame clones and lacks some. The data hold 260,000 or so clones, with approximately 80% observed a single time. After removal of 1 base from V and 1 base from J, the junction contained 4 bases not matched to a gene. Germline values: CDR1 LNHNV, CDR2 YYDKDF (reference sequence). The CDR3 length is 16 residues. The data were obtained in a study of control samples from healthy donors and cancer patients. The chain recombines TRBV15 with TRBJ2-3, with 8 bases fitting TRBD2. Sequenced material: PBMCs. The TCR originated in a woman aged 55 to 70 with lung cancer. The chain's CDR3 is CATSRARGGGTDTQYF. In DNA, the CDR3 is TGTGCCACCAGCAGAGCTCGGGGGGGAGGCACAGATACGCAGTATTTT.